This entry is about one TCR beta chain. The sample comes from a study of blood T cell repertoires in COVID-19. Authors' methods: Estimation of nucleated cell counts relied on the amplification of reference gene primers. Repertoires were generated with immunoSEQ multiplex PCR, while TCRdb's copy carries only in-frame clones and drops some. V, J and clone size reflect that table, while D and trimming were determined from the DNA. Of 150,000 or so clones listed, approximately 95% were seen once; the top ten hold about 4.5%. Germline-derived CDR1 and CDR2 are SGDLS and YYNGEE. The trim removed 0 bases at V and 4 bases at J, leaving 5 bases unmatched. The CDR3 extends over 16 amino acids.

Sequencing was performed on peripheral blood. This clonotype originated in a woman between 45 and 60 years old with acute or convalescent COVID-19. J is TRBJ2-5 and V is TRBV9; 11 nucleotides align to TRBD2. The CDR3 DNA is TGTGCCAGCAGCGTAGGGGTAGCGGGAGGGATAGAGACCCAGTACTTC. This sequence encodes CASSVGVAGGIETQYF.